The source of this T cell receptor beta chain is a study of Ad26.COV2.S vaccination and SARS-CoV-2 variants. The germline CDR1 and CDR2 sequences are SNHLY and FYNNEI. The V end lost 0 bases, the J end lost 5 bases, and 16 bases lay between the germline ends. The CDR3 spans 16 residues. The method was immunoSEQ multiplex PCR; TCRdb's version includes in-frame clones alone and lacks a portion of them. The table records 380,000 or so clones, 83% of them present only once. This sample's treatment: roughly 20 received Ad26.COV2.S at low or high dose, single or two shots; a few received placebo; per-sample allocation not given. Sample collection was performed on day 63 after the first vaccine or placebo injection. An adult donor aged 18-55 years was enrolled in Boston.

The sample consisted of peripheral blood, taken in a trial of Ad26.COV2.S vaccine versus placebo. The chain has TRBV2 and TRBJ2-5; D is perhaps TRBD2 (6 bases). The receptor was derived from a person between 18 and 59 years old who received the Ad26.COV2.S COVID-19 vaccine or a placebo. The CDR3 protein is CASSEALLGGSETQYF. DNA for the CDR3: TGTGCCAGCAGTGAAGCACTCCTCGGGGGTAGTGAGACCCAGTACTTC.